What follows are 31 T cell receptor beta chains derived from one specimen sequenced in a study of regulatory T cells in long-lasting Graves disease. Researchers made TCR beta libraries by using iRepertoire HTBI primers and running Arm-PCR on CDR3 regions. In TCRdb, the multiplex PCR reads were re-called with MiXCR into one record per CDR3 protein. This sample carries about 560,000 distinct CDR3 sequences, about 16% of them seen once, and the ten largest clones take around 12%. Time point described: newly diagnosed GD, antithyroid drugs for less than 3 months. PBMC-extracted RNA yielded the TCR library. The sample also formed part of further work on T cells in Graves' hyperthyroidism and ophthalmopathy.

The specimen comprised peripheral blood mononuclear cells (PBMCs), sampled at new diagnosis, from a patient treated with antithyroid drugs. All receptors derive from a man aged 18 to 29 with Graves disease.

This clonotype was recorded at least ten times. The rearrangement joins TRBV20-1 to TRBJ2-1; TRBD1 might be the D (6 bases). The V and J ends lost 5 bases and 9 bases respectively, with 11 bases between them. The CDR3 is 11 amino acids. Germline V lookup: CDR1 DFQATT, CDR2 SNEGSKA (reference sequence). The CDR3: CSAPRQVEQFF. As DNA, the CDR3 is TGCAGTGCTCCCCGACAGGTTGAGCAGTTCTTC.

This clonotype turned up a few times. The CDR3 sequence is CSVLVGSSYEQYF. The CDR3 nucleotides are TGCAGCGTTCTTGTTGGGAGCTCCTACGAGCAGTACTTC. V usage is TRBV29-1 and J usage is TRBJ2-7; TRBD2 is a possible D gene (5 bases). Germline-derived CDR1 and CDR2 are SQVTM and ANQGSEA. V lost 5 bases, J lost 0 bases, and 11 bases lay in between. CDR3 length: 13 residues.

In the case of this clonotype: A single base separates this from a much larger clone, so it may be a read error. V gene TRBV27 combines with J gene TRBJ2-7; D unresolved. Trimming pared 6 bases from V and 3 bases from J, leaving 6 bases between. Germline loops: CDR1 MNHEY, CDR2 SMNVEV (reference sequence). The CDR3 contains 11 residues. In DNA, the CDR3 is TGTGCCAGCAGGACCATCTACGAGCAGTACTTC. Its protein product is CASRTIYEQYF.

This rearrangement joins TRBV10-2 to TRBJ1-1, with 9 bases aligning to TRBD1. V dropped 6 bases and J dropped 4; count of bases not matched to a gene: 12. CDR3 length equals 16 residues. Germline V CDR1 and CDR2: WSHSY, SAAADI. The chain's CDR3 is CASRTGTGKRGTEAFF. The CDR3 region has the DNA TGCGCCAGCAGGACCGGGACAGGGAAAAGGGGCACTGAAGCTTTCTTT.

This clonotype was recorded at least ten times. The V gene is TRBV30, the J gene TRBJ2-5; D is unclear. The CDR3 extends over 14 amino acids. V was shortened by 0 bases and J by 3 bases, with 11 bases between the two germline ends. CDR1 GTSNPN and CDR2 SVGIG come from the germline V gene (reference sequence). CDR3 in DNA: TGTGCCTGGAGTGTACGCCTCCCCAAAGAGACCCAGTACTTC. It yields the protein CAWSVRLPKETQYF.

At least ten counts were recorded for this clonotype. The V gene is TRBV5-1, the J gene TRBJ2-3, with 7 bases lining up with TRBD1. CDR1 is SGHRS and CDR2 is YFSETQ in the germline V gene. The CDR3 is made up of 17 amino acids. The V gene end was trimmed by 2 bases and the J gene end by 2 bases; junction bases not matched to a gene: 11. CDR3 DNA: TGCGCCAGCAGCTTTTCGGCAGGGGGTTTGAACACAGATACGCAGTATTTT. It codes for CASSFSAGGLNTDTQYF.

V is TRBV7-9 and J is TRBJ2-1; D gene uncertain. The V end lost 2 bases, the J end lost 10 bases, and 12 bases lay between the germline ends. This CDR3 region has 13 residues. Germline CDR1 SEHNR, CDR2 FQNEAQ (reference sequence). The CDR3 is CASSLSAVKEQFF. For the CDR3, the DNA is TGTGCCAGCAGCTTAAGCGCCGTGAAGGAGCAGTTCTTC.

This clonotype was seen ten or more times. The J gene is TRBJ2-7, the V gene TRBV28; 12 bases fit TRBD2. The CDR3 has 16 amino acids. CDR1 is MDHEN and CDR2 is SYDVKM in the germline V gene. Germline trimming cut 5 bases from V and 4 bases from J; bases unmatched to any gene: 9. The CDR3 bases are TGTGCCAGCAGTCTGACTAGCGGGAGAGGCGGGTACGAGCAGTACTTC. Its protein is CASSLTSGRGGYEQYF.

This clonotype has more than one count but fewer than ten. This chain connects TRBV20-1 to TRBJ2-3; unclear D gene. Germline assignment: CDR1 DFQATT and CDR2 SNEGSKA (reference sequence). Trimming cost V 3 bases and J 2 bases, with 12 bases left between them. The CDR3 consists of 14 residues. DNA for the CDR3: TGCAGTGCTAGTACCCAGCTCCTCACAGATACGCAGTATTTT. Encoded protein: CSASTQLLTDTQYF.

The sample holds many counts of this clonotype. CDR3 in amino acids: CASSLELLHRDYGYTF. The CDR3 nucleotides are TGTGCCAGCAGTTTAGAGCTCCTCCACAGGGACTATGGCTACACCTTC. The chain carries TRBV12-3 or TRBV12-4 and TRBJ1-2, with a weak D call TRBD1 (6 bases). This CDR3 has 16 residues. Trimming left V 1 base short and J 3 bases short, with 15 bases between.

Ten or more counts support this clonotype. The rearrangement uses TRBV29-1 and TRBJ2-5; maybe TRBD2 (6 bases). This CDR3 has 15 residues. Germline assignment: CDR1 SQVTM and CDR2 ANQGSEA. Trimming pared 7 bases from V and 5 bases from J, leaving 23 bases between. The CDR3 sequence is CSAKDGGAGGETQYF. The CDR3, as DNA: TGCAGCGCAAAGGATGGCGGGGCAGGCGGTGAGACCCAGTACTTC.

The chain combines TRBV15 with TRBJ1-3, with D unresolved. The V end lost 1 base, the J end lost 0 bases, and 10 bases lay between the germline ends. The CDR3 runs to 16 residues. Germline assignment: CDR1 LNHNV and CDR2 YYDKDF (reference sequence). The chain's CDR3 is CATSRVPGHSGNTIYF. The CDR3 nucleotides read TGTGCCACCAGCAGAGTGCCAGGCCACTCTGGAAACACCATATATTTT.

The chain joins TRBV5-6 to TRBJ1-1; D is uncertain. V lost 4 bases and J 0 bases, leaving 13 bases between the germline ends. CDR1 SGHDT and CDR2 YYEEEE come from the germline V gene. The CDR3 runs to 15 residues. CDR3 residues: CASSQLGRLNTEAFF. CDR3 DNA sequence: TGTGCCAGCAGCCAACTCGGGCGACTGAACACTGAAGCTTTCTTT. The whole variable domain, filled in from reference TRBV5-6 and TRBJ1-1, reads DAGVTQSPTHLIKTRGQQVTLRCSPKSGHDTVSWYQQALGQGPQFIFQYYEEEERQRGNFPDRFSGHQFPNYSSELNVNALLLGDSALYLCASSQLGRLNTEAFFGQGTRLTVV.

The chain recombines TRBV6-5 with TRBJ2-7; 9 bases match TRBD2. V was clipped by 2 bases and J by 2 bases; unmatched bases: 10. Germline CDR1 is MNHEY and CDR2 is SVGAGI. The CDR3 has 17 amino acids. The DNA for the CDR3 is TGTGCCAGCAGTTACCTAATACAGGGGACTAGCCCCTACGAGCAGTACTTC. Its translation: CASSYLIQGTSPYEQYF.

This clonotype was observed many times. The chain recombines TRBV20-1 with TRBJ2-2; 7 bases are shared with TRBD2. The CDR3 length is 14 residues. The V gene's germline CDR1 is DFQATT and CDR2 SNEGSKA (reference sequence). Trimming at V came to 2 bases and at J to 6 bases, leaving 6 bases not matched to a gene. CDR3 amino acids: CSARSAGDAGELFF. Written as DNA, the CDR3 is TGCAGTGCTAGAAGTGCGGGGGATGCCGGGGAGCTGTTTTTT.

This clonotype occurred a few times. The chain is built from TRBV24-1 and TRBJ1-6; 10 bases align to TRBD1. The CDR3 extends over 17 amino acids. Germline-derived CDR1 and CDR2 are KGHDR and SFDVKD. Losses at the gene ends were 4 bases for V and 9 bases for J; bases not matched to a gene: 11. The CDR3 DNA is TGTGCCACCAGTGAGGGGACAGGGGAAGATTTCAGTTCACCCCTCCACTTT. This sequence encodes CATSEGTGEDFSSPLHF.

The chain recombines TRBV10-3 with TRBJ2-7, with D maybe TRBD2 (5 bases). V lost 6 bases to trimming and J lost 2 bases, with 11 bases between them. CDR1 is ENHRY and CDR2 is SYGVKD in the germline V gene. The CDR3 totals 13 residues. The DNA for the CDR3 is TGTGCCATCAGCCGGGGTGAAACCTACGAGCAGTACTTC. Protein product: CAISRGETYEQYF.

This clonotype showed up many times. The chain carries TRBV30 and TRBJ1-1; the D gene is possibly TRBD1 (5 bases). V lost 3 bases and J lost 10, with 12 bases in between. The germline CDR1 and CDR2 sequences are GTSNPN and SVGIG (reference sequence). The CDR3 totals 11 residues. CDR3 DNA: TGTGCCTGGAGACAGGAATTAGGAGCTTTCTTT. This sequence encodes CAWRQELGAFF.

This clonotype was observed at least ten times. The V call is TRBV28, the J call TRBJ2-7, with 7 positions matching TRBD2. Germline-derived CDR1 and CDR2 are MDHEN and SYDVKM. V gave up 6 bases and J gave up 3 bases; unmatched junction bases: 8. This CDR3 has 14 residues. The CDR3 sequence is CASRLGGVGYEQYF. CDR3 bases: TGTGCCAGCAGACTTGGGGGGGTCGGCTACGAGCAGTACTTC.

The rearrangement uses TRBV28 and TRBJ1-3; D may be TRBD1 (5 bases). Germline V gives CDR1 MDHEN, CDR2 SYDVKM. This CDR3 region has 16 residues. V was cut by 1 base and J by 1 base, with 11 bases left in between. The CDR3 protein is CASSLLGAGSGNTIYF. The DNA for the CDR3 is TGTGCCAGCAGTTTATTAGGGGCAGGATCTGGAAACACCATATATTTT. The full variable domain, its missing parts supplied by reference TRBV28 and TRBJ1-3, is DVKVTQSSRYLVKRTGEKVFLECVQDMDHENMFWYRQDPGLGLRLIYFSYDVKMKEKGDIPEGYSVSREKKERFSLILESASTNQTSMYLCASSLLGAGSGNTIYFGEGSWLTVV.

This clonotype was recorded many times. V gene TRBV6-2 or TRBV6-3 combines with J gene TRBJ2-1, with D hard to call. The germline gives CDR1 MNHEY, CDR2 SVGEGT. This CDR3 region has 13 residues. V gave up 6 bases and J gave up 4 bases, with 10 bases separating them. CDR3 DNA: TGTGCCAGCAGGGGATCGGATTACAATGAGCAGTTCTTC. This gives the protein CASRGSDYNEQFF.

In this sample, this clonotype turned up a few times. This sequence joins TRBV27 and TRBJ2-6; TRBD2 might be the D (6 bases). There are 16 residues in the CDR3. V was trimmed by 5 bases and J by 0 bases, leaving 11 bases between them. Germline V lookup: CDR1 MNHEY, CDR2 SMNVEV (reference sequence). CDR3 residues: CASSAAGSSGANVLTF. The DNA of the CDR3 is TGTGCCAGCAGTGCGGCGGGGTCCTCTGGGGCCAACGTCCTGACTTTC.

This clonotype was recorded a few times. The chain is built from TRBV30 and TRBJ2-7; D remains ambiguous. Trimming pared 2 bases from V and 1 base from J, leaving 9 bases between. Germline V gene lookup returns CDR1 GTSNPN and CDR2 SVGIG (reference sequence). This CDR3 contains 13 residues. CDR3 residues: CAWSIDISYEQYF. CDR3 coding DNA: TGTGCCTGGAGTATAGACATTTCCTACGAGCAGTACTTC.

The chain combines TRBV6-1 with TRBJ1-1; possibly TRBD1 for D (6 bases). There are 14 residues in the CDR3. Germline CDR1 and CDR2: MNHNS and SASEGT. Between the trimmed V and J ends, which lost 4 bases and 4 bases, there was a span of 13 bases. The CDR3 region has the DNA TGTGCCAGCAGTGCCGGGGGGGCAGGCACTGAAGCTTTCTTT. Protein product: CASSAGGAGTEAFF.

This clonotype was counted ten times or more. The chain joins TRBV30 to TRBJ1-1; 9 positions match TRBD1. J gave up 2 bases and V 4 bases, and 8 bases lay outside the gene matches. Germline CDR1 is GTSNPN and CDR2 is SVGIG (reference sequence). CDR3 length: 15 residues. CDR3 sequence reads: CAWNIRDRVNTEAFF. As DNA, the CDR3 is TGTGCCTGGAACATCCGGGACAGGGTAAACACTGAAGCTTTCTTT.

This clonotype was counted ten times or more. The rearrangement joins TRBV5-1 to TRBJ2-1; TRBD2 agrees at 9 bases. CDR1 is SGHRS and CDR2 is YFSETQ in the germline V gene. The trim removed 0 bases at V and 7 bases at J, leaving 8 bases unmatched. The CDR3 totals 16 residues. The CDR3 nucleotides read TGCGCCAGCAGCTTGGTAGGGCTAGCGGGAACGAATGAGCAGTTCTTC. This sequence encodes CASSLVGLAGTNEQFF.

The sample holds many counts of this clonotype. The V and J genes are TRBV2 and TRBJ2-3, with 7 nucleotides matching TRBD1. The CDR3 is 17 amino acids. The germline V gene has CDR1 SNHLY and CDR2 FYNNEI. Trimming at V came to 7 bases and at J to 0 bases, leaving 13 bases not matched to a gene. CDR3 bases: TGTGCCAGCAAGGAGTTACGGGACAGCCAGAGCACAGATACGCAGTATTTT. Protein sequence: CASKELRDSQSTDTQYF.

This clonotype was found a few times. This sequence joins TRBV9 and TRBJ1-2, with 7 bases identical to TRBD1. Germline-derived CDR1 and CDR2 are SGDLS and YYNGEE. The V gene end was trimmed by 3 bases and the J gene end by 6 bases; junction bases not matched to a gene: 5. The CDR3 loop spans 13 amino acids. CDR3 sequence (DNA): TGTGCCAGCAGCGCCGAAGACAGGGATGGCTACACCTTC. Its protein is CASSAEDRDGYTF.

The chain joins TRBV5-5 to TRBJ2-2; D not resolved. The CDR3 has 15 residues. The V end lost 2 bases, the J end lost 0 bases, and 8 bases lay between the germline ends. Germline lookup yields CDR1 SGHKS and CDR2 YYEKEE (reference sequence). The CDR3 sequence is CASSFYNSNTGELFF. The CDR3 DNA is TGTGCCAGCAGCTTTTACAATTCGAACACCGGGGAGCTGTTTTTT.

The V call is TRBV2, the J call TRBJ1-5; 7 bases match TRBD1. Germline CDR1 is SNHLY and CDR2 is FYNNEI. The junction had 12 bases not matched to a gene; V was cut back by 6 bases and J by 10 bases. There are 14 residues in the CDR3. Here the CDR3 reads CASSRRQGLVPQHF. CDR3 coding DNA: TGTGCCAGCAGCCGAAGACAGGGCCTTGTTCCCCAGCATTTT. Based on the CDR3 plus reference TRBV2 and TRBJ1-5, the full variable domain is EPEVTQTPSHQVTQMGQEVILRCVPISNHLYFYWYRQILGQKVEFLVSFYNNEISEKSEIFDDQFSVERPDGSNFTLKIRSTKLEDSAMYFCASSRRQGLVPQHFGDGTRLSIL.

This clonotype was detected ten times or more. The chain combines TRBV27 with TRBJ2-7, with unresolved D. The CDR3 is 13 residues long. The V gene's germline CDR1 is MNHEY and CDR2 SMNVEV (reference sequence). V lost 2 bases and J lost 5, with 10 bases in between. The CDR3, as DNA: TGTGCCAGCAGTTTAAAGGCACACCACGAGCAGTACTTC. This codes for CASSLKAHHEQYF.